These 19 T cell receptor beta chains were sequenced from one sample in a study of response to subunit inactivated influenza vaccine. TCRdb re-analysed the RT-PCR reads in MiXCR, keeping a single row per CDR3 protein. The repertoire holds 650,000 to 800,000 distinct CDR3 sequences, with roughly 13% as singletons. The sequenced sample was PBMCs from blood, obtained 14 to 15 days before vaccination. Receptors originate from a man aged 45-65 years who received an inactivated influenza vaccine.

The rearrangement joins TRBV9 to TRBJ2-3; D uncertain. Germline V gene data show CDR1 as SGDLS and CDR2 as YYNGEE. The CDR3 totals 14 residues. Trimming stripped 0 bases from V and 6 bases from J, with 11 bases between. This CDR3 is CASSVVPGRDTQYF. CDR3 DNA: TGTGCCAGCAGCGTAGTTCCGGGCAGGGATACGCAGTATTTT.

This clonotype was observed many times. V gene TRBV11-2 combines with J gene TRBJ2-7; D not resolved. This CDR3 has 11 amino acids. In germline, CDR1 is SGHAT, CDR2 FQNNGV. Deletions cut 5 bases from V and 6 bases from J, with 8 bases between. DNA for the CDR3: TGTGCCAGCAGCCTCACCTCCGAGCAGTACTTC. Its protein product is CASSLTSEQYF.

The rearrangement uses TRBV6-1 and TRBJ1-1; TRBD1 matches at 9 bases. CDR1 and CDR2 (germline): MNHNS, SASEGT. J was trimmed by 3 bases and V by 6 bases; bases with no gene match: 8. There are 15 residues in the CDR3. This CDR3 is CASRTGTGLYTEAFF. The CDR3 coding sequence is TGTGCCAGCAGAACTGGGACAGGGCTTTACACTGAAGCTTTCTTT.

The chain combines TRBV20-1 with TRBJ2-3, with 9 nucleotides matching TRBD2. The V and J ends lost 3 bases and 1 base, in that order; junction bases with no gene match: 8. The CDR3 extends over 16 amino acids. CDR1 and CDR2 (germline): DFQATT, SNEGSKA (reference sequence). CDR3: CSASGRGGARTDTQYF. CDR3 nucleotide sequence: TGCAGTGCTAGCGGTCGCGGGGGGGCCCGCACAGATACGCAGTATTTT.

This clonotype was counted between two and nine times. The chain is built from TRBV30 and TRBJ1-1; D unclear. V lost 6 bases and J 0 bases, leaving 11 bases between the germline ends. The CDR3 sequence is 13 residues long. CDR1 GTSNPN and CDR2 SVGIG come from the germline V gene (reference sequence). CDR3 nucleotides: TGTGCCTGCTTCCGGGATATGAACACTGAAGCTTTCTTT. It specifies CACFRDMNTEAFF.

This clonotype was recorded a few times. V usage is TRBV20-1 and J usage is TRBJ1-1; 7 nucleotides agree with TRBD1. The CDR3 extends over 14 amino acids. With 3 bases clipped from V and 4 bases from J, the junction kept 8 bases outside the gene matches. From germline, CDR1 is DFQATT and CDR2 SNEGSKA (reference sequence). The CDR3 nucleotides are TGCAGTGCTAGGAGATCGACAGGGAGCACTGAAGCTTTCTTT. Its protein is CSARRSTGSTEAFF.

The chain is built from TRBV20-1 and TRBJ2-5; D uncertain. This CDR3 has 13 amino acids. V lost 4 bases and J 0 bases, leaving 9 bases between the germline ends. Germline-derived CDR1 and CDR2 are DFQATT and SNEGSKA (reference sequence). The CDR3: CSATNTNQETQYF. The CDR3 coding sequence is TGCAGTGCTACTAACACCAACCAAGAGACCCAGTACTTC.

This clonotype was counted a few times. The CDR3 nucleotides read TGTGCCAGCAGCCCCGAACCCAGGGAAACCGGGGAGCTGTTTTTT. It specifies CASSPEPRETGELFF. The chain has TRBV7-6 and TRBJ2-2, with D possibly TRBD1 on 5 matching bases. The germline V gene encodes CDR1 SGHVS and CDR2 FNYEAQ. V was shortened by 5 bases and J by 5 bases, with 15 bases between the two germline ends. The CDR3 has 15 residues.

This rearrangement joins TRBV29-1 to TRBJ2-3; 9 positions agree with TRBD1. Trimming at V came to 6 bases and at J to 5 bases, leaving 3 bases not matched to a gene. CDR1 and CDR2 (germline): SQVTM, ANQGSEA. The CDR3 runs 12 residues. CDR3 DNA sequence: TGCAGCGTGGACAGGGGAGGAGATACGCAGTATTTT. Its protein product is CSVDRGGDTQYF.

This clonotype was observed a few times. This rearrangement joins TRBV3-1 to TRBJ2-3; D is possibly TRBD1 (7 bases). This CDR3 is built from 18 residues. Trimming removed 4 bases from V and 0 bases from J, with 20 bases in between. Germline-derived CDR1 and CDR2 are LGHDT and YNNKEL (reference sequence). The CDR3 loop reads CASSPWAEGAASTDTQYF. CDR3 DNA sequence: TGTGCCAGCAGCCCCTGGGCGGAGGGGGCCGCTAGCACAGATACGCAGTATTTT.

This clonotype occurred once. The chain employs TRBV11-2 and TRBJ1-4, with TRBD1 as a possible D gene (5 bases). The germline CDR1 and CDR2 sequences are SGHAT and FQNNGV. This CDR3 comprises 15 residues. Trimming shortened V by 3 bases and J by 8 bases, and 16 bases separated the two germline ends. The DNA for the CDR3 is TGTGCCAGCAGCTTCCGGAGGGGAGATCGGGAAAAACTGTTTTTT. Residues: CASSFRRGDREKLFF.

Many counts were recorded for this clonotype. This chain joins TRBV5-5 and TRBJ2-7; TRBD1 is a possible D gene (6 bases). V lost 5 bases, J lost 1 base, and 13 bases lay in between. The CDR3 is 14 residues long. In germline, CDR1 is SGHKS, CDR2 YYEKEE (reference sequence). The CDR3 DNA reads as TGTGCCAGCAGTTCACAGGGTTCTTCCTACGAGCAGTACTTC. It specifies CASSSQGSSYEQYF.

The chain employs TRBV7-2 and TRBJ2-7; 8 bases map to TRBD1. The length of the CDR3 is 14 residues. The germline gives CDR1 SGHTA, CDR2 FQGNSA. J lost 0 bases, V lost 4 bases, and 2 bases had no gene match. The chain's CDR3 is CASSWTGLSYEQYF. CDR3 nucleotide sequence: TGTGCCAGCAGCTGGACAGGGCTCTCCTACGAGCAGTACTTC. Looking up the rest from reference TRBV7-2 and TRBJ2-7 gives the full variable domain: GAGVSQSPSNKVTEKGKDVELRCDPISGHTALYWYRQSLGQGLEFLIYFQGNSAPDKSGLPSDRFSAERTGGSVSTLTIQRTQQEDSAVYLCASSWTGLSYEQYFGPGTRLTVT.

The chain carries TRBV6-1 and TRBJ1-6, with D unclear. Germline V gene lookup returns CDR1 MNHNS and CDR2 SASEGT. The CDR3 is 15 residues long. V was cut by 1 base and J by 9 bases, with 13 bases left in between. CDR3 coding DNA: TGTGCCAGCAGTGAAGTGTCCAGTTTCCCTTCACCCCTCCACTTT. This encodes CASSEVSSFPSPLHF.

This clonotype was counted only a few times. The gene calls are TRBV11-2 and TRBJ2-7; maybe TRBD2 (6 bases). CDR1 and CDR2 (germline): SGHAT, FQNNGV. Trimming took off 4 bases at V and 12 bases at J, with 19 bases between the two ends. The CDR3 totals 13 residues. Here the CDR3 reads CASSYSRRDGGYF. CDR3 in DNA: TGTGCCAGCAGCTACTCCCGTCGGGACGGGGGGTACTTC.

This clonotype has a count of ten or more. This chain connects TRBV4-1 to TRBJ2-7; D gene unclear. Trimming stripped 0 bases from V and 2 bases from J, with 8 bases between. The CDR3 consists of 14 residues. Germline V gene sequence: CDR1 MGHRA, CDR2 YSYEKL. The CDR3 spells CASSQEDGTYEQYF. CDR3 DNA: TGCGCCAGCAGCCAAGAGGACGGAACCTACGAGCAGTACTTC.

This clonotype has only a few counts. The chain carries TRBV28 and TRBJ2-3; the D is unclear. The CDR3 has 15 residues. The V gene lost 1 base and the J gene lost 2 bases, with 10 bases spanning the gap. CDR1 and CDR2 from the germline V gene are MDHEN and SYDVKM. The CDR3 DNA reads TGTGCCAGCAGTTTATATTCCCAGCCCACAGATACGCAGTATTTT. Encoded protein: CASSLYSQPTDTQYF.

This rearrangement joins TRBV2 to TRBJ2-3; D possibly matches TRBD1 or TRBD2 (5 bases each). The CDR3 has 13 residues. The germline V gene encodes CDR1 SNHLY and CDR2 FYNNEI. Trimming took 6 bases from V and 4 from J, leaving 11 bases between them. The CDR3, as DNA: TGTGCCAGCAGAGATGGGGGACCAGATACGCAGTATTTT. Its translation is CASRDGGPDTQYF.

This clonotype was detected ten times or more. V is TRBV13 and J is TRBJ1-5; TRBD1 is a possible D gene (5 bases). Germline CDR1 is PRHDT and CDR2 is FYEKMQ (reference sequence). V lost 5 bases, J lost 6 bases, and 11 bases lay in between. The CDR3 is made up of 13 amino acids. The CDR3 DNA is TGTGCCAGCAGCCTTCGGAGGGGTCAGCCCCAGCATTTT. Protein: CASSLRRGQPQHF.